The 14 T cell receptor beta chains listed next were all sequenced from one sample in a study of cytomegalovirus exposure and HLA in healthy donors. The PCR had 60 Vbeta and 13 Jbeta primers. Generated by immunoSEQ multiplex PCR, the TCRdb table keeps only in-frame clones and is missing some. The profile covers around 95,000 clones, with about 75% appearing a single time and around 10% taken by the ten largest. Source material: PBMCs. Receptor source: a man aged 25-40 years in good health and CMV-seropositive.

The chain employs TRBV5-5 and TRBJ2-1, with a tentative D call TRBD2 (6 bases). Germline-derived CDR1 and CDR2 are SGHKS and YYEKEE (reference sequence). The V and J ends lost 0 bases and 2 bases respectively, with 15 bases between them. This CDR3 comprises 17 residues. The DNA for the CDR3 is TGTGCCAGCAGCTTGGGGCGGCCGGAGGGTCCCTACAATGAGCAGTTCTTC. Residues: CASSLGRPEGPYNEQFF.

The genes are TRBV11-1 and TRBJ1-2, with TRBD1 matching over 7 bases. CDR3 size: 14 residues. Germline CDR1 reads SGHAT; CDR2 reads FQDESV (reference sequence). The V segment lost 5 bases and the J segment 4 bases; nucleotides outside the gene matches: 7. Written as DNA, the CDR3 is TGTGCCAGCAGCCCAAGGGACAGCTTCTATGGCTACACCTTC. It is translated as CASSPRDSFYGYTF.

The CDR3 DNA reads TGCGCCAGCAGCCAAGGTCCGACAGGGCGATACTATGGCTACACCTTC. It translates to CASSQGPTGRYYGYTF. The gene calls are TRBV4-1 and TRBJ1-2, with 7 bases identical to TRBD1. The CDR3 length is 16 residues. Germline trimming cut 1 base from V and 3 bases from J; bases unmatched to any gene: 8. The germline CDR1 and CDR2 sequences are MGHRA and YSYEKL.

The chain combines TRBV6-1 with TRBJ1-4, with D possibly being TRBD1 (5 bases). V lost 6 bases, J lost 8 bases, and 10 bases lay in between. Germline CDR1 MNHNS, CDR2 SASEGT. This CDR3 comprises 12 residues. CDR3 nucleotide sequence: TGTGCCAGCAGAGGGGCAGGCGAAAAACTGTTTTTT. As protein: CASRGAGEKLFF.

The chain uses TRBV5-8 and TRBJ2-7; 10 positions agree with TRBD2. Germline loops: CDR1 SGHTS, CDR2 YDEGEE. The CDR3 runs 15 residues. The V segment lost 4 bases and the J segment 2 bases; nucleotides outside the gene matches: 6. This chain's CDR3 is CASSLERGGTYEQYF. DNA of the CDR3: TGTGCCAGCAGCCTGGAGCGGGGGGGAACCTACGAGCAGTACTTC.

This clone was observed a handful of times. The chain recombines TRBV28 with TRBJ1-4; D is ambiguous. The CDR3 runs to 16 residues. Germline lookup yields CDR1 MDHEN and CDR2 SYDVKM. V was shortened by 2 bases and J by 3 bases, with 13 bases between the two germline ends. Here the CDR3 DNA reads TGTGCCAGCAGTTTAGCCGGCGAGGTTTCTAATGAAAAACTGTTTTTT. Translating gives CASSLAGEVSNEKLFF.

The V call is TRBV7-9, the J call TRBJ2-1, with D unclear. V was pared by 4 bases and J by 6 bases, with 19 bases between. There are 16 residues in the CDR3. CDR1 and CDR2 (germline): SEHNR, FQNEAQ (reference sequence). CDR3 sequence: CASSSTLSSNLNEQFF. The CDR3 DNA reads as TGTGCCAGCAGCTCGACACTGAGCTCAAACCTCAATGAGCAGTTCTTC.

V usage is TRBV12-5 and J usage is TRBJ2-1; D is uncertain. Germline CDR1 LGHNT, CDR2 FRNRAP. Deletions cut 5 bases from V and 10 bases from J, with 12 bases between. The CDR3 runs to 12 residues. The CDR3 protein is CASGPLPGEQFF. The CDR3 nucleotides read TGTGCTAGTGGTCCCCTTCCCGGGGAGCAGTTCTTC.

The chain is built from TRBV19 and TRBJ2-7; 9 nucleotides agree with TRBD2. J was trimmed by 3 bases and V by 0 bases; bases with no gene match: 18. The CDR3 loop spans 20 amino acids. CDR1 is LNHDA, CDR2 SQIVND, per germline (reference sequence). CDR3 residues: CASSIDLWERGAEKDYEQYF. The CDR3 bases are TGTGCCAGTAGTATAGATCTATGGGAGCGGGGGGCGGAAAAGGACTACGAGCAGTACTTC.

The chain links TRBV30 to TRBJ2-7; 9 nucleotides align to TRBD2. Trimming removed 2 bases from V and 4 bases from J; junction bases left unmatched: 6. Germline CDR1 and CDR2: GTSNPN and SVGIG (reference sequence). There are 14 residues in the CDR3. CDR3 loop: CAWSHSGGFYEQYF. DNA of the CDR3: TGTGCCTGGAGTCATAGCGGGGGATTTTACGAGCAGTACTTC.

The chain couples TRBV9 to TRBJ2-1, with a possible D match to TRBD1 (5 bases). Trimming pared 0 bases from V and 2 bases from J, leaving 9 bases between. Germline V gene data show CDR1 as SGDLS and CDR2 as YYNGEE. This CDR3 contains 15 residues. CDR3 region: CASSVDRPPYNEQFF. In DNA, the CDR3 is TGTGCCAGCAGCGTAGACAGGCCCCCCTACAATGAGCAGTTCTTC.

The genes are TRBV18 and TRBJ1-5; the D is unclear. The V gene lost 9 bases and the J gene lost 0 bases, with 6 bases spanning the gap. Germline-derived CDR1 and CDR2 are KGHSH and LQKENI. The length of the CDR3 is 12 residues. As DNA, the CDR3 is TGTGCCAGTTGCGCTAGCAATCAGCCCCAGCATTTT. Its protein product is CASCASNQPQHF. Combining the CDR3 with reference TRBV18 and TRBJ1-5 gives the whole variable domain NAGVMQNPRHLVRRRGQEARLRCSPMKGHSHVYWYRQLPEEGLKFMVYLQKENIIDESGMPKERFSAEFPKEGPSILRIQQVVRGDSAAYFCASCASNQPQHFGDGTRLSIL.

The chain combines TRBV5-5 with TRBJ2-5, with D possibly TRBD2 on 6 matching bases. V lost 2 bases and J 2 bases, leaving 7 bases between the germline ends. The CDR3 totals 13 residues. In germline, CDR1 is SGHKS, CDR2 YYEKEE (reference sequence). Here the CDR3 DNA reads TGTGCCAGCAGCTTTAGCGGACAAGAGACCCAGTACTTC. Amino acids: CASSFSGQETQYF.

This clone appeared a single time. This chain uses TRBV27 with TRBJ2-3, with 9 bases matching TRBD2. The V and J ends lost 3 bases and 7 bases, in that order; junction bases with no gene match: 5. The CDR3 is 14 amino acids. Germline V gives CDR1 MNHEY, CDR2 SMNVEV (reference sequence). The CDR3 reads CASSLGLAGNTQYF. The DNA of the CDR3 is TGTGCCAGCAGTTTGGGGCTAGCGGGGAATACGCAGTATTTT.